Listed below are T cell receptor beta chains from one sample, sequenced in a study of cytomegalovirus exposure and HLA in healthy donors. The repertoire was sequenced with immunoSEQ multiplex PCR; TCRdb's copy has only in-frame clones and lacks some. The sample records about 93,000 clones, approximately 69% being singletons. Sequencing was done on a sample of PBMCs. These receptors were obtained from a boy aged 5-17 years in good health and CMV-seropositive. Each CDR3 is given with its conserved first and last residue. Fields, in order: J gene, D gene, CDR3 length, clone size, V gene, CDR3 DNA, CDR3 protein. A D gene is named only where the DNA matches it firmly. Clone size appears in some rows only: once, few, many, or a class for an expanded clone.

TRBJ2-5,-,15,-,TRBV6-1,TGTGCCAGCACGGCCAACAGCGGTCTCCAAGAGACCCAGTACTTC,CASTANSGLQETQYF
TRBJ2-3,-,18,-,TRBV18,TGTGCCAGCTCTACGAATAGGGACAACCTTACTAGCACAGATACGCAGTATTTT,CASSTNRDNLTSTDTQYF
TRBJ1-5,TRBD1,13,few,TRBV6-1,TGTGCCAGCACCCCGGACAGGAATCAGCCCCAGCATTTT,CASTPDRNQPQHF
TRBJ2-7,TRBD1,16,-,TRBV4-2,TGTGCCAGCAGCCCAGTTCAGGGGGACAGAACCTACGAGCAGTACTTC,CASSPVQGDRTYEQYF
TRBJ1-5,-,16,-,TRBV6-1,TGTGCCAGCAGGGAACATAGGAGGGGCGGGAATCAGCCCCAGCATTTT,CASREHRRGGNQPQHF
TRBJ2-3,-,17,-,TRBV7-7,TGTGCCAGCAGCCCGCAGGCGTACAGGGTAGGGACAGATACGCAGTATTTT,CASSPQAYRVGTDTQYF
TRBJ1-5,TRBD1,19,-,TRBV4-1,TGCGCCAGCAGCCAGATCCAGGACAGGGGGCTAGGGAGCAATCAGCCCCAGCATTTT,CASSQIQDRGLGSNQPQHF
TRBJ2-1,TRBD2,14,-,TRBV19,TGTGCCAGTAGTATAATGGCGGGGGTTGGTGAGCAGTTCTTC,CASSIMAGVGEQFF
TRBJ2-2,TRBD2,13,-,TRBV6-5,TGTGCCTTCGGGGGGGCCGGCACCGGGGAGCTGTTTTTT,CAFGGAGTGELFF
TRBJ1-5,-,13,few,TRBV27,TGTGCCAGCAGTTTAAGGGGGAATCAGCCCCAGCATTTT,CASSLRGNQPQHF
TRBJ1-1,-,15,-,TRBV18,TGTGCCAGCTCACCAAGACTAGAGTTGAACACTGAAGCTTTCTTT,CASSPRLELNTEAFF
TRBJ2-7,TRBD1,16,-,TRBV15,TGTGCCACCAGCGGCCTCGGACAGGTCCTTACCTACGAGCAGTACTTC,CATSGLGQVLTYEQYF
TRBJ1-2,TRBD1,13,-,TRBV5-1,TGCGCCAGCAGCTATGGACAGGGAAGGGGCTACACCTTC,CASSYGQGRGYTF
TRBJ2-7,-,12,-,TRBV7-9,TGTTCCAGCAGCTCCGGGGCCTACGAGCAGTACTTC,CSSSSGAYEQYF
TRBJ1-1,TRBD1,15,once,TRBV7-9,TGTTCCAGCAGCCCGAAGCGGACAGGGGGCACTGAAGCTTTCTTT,CSSSPKRTGGTEAFF
TRBJ1-1,-,13,few,TRBV5-1,TGCGCCAGCAGCTTGAACATGAACACTGAAGCTTTCTTT,CASSLNMNTEAFF
TRBJ2-3,TRBD2,17,-,TRBV23-1,TGCGCCAGCAGTCAATCTTGGGGACTAGCGGGAACAGATACGCAGTATTTT,CASSQSWGLAGTDTQYF
TRBJ2-7,TRBD2,16,-,TRBV7-2,TGTGCCAGCAGCTTAGCTTCTAGCGGGAGGGCCTACGAGCAGTACTTC,CASSLASSGRAYEQYF
TRBJ2-1,TRBD1,18,-,TRBV7-2,TGTGCCAGCAGCTTGAGGGGAAGCGTAACAGGGGTGGGCGATGAGCAGTTCTTC,CASSLRGSVTGVGDEQFF
TRBJ2-1,-,14,few,TRBV19,TGTGCCAGTCCCGGGACGCGGGACTACAATGAGCAGTTCTTC,CASPGTRDYNEQFF
TRBJ1-4,TRBD1,15,-,TRBV6-5,TGTGCCAGCAGTTACCGGGGACAGCCTGATGAAAAACTGTTTTTT,CASSYRGQPDEKLFF
TRBJ2-3,TRBD2,15,once,TRBV19,TGTGCCAGTAGTAGTCCTAGCGGGGGGGTAGATACGCAGTATTTT,CASSSPSGGVDTQYF
TRBJ1-2,-,13,-,TRBV6-1,TGTGCCAGCAGTAGGGACACCTTCTATGGCTACACCTTC,CASSRDTFYGYTF
TRBJ2-6,-,17,-,TRBV30,TGTGCCTGGAGTGGAGACAGGATAATCTCTGGGGCCAACGTCCTGACTTTC,CAWSGDRIISGANVLTF
TRBJ2-7,TRBD1,14,-,TRBV6-1,TGTGCCAGCAGTGCTGGACAGGTCTCCTACGAGCAGTACTTC,CASSAGQVSYEQYF
TRBJ1-1,-,14,-,TRBV9,TGTGCCAGCAGCGTTCGGGAAGTTAACACTGAAGCTTTCTTT,CASSVREVNTEAFF
TRBJ1-1,-,15,-,TRBV7-9,TGTGCCAGCAGCGAAACTCTGGGCCCGAACACTGAAGCTTTCTTT,CASSETLGPNTEAFF
TRBJ1-1,-,13,-,TRBV9,TGTGCCAGCAGCGGTAGCATGAACACTGAAGCTTTCTTT,CASSGSMNTEAFF
TRBJ2-4,TRBD2,15,-,TRBV30,TGTGCCTGGAGCTTGACTAGCGGGGGGGGGAACATTCAGTACTTC,CAWSLTSGGGNIQYF
TRBJ2-1,TRBD1,15,-,TRBV19,TGTGCCAGCCAATTAGGACAGGGAAGGGCGTATGAGCAGTTCTTC,CASQLGQGRAYEQFF
TRBJ2-1,-,15,few,TRBV11-2,TGTGCCAGCAGCTCCGTTAGCGGATCCTACAATGAGCAGTTCTTC,CASSSVSGSYNEQFF
TRBJ1-1,-,14,few,TRBV12-5,TGTGCTAGTGGTTTGGACCGGGGGGCCACTGAAGCTTTCTTT,CASGLDRGATEAFF
TRBJ1-1,TRBD1,14,few,TRBV6-5,TGTGCCAGCAGCCTCCGACAGGGGAACACTGAAGCTTTCTTT,CASSLRQGNTEAFF
TRBJ1-2,-,13,few,TRBV30,TGTGCCTGGACGGCCGGGGGTGACTATGGCTACACCTTC,CAWTAGGDYGYTF
TRBJ1-4,-,15,-,TRBV15,TGTGCCACCAGCACCGAGGGTGCAACTAATGAAAAACTGTTTTTT,CATSTEGATNEKLFF
TRBJ2-7,-,13,few,TRBV29-1,TGCAGCGTTGTGGTTCGGAGCTCCTACGAGCAGTACTTC,CSVVVRSSYEQYF
TRBJ2-7,TRBD2,18,few,TRBV10-1,TGCGCCAGCAGTCACCCTAGCGGGGGGGCCGATTCCCACCACGAGCAGTACTTC,CASSHPSGGADSHHEQYF
TRBJ2-1,-,14,few,TRBV7-6,TGTGCCAGCAGCCCATCAACCCAGCGGAATGAGCAGTTCTTC,CASSPSTQRNEQFF
TRBJ1-1,-,15,-,TRBV27,TGTGCCAGCAGTTTATCGTACAGGCTGAACACTGAAGCTTTCTTT,CASSLSYRLNTEAFF
TRBJ1-5,TRBD1,19,-,TRBV5-8,TGTGCCAGCAGCTCACGACGGACAGGGGGAAGGTTTGGCAATCAGCCCCAGCATTTT,CASSSRRTGGRFGNQPQHF
TRBJ1-2,-,16,-,TRBV4-2,TGTGCCAGCAGCCATTTGGGCAGATCCTACCACTATGGCTACACCTTC,CASSHLGRSYHYGYTF
TRBJ2-1,TRBD1,21,-,TRBV29-1,TGCAGCGTTGAAGATCTTTACAGGGACAGGGACCCAAAAGGAAAATACAATGAGCAGTTCTTC,CSVEDLYRDRDPKGKYNEQFF
TRBJ2-1,TRBD2,15,few,TRBV6-4,TGTGCCAGCAGTCCGACTAGCGGGGGGTACAATGAGCAGTTCTTC,CASSPTSGGYNEQFF
TRBJ2-2,TRBD1,16,-,TRBV6-7,TGTGCCAGCAGTTACTATCGGGACAGGGGCACCGGGGAGCTGTTTTTT,CASSYYRDRGTGELFF
TRBJ1-1,TRBD1,14,-,TRBV29-1,TGCAGCGTTGAGATGGACAGGGTGAACACTGAAGCTTTCTTT,CSVEMDRVNTEAFF